This TCR beta chain emerged from a study of T cell changes during pregnancy in multiple sclerosis. Sequencing was performed with immunoSEQ multiplex PCR; in TCRdb, only in-frame clones are kept and a portion is missing. Here the sample spans tens of thousands of clones, approximately 92% being singletons. The sequencing used peripheral blood, collected in the first trimester of pregnancy. The TCR was taken from a female donor with multiple sclerosis, enrolled in a pregnancy study.

CDR3 DNA: TGCAGTGCTAGAGATCTCGGTGGCTACACCTTC. This translates into CSARDLGGYTF. V gene TRBV20-1 combines with J gene TRBJ1-2; D unresolved. V lost 0 bases and J 7 bases, leaving 6 bases between the germline ends. Germline-derived CDR1 and CDR2 are DFQATT and SNEGSKA (reference sequence). The CDR3 loop spans 11 amino acids.